Presented here are 16 T cell receptor beta chains from one specimen sequenced in a study of T-cell memory formation after mild COVID-19. TCRdb passed the 5' RACE reads through MiXCR, listing each CDR3 protein once. The repertoire has about 470,000 distinct CDR3 sequences, about 20% of them found once; the top ten carry 9% to 15%. The sample comprised PBMCs or a T cell subset sorted from them (not recorded which). All receptors derive from an adult woman who had mild COVID-19 (a few samples of this study predate the infection). Cell type and time point are not known.

The chain carries TRBV4-2 and TRBJ2-3; possible D gene TRBD2, 5 bases. The CDR3 extends over 16 amino acids. With 0 bases removed from V and 1 base from J, the gap between germline ends came to 11 bases. Germline assignment: CDR1 LGHNA and CDR2 YNFKEQ. CDR3 loop: CASSQDSALGTDTQYF. The CDR3 nucleotides read TGTGCCAGCAGCCAAGATTCTGCACTAGGCACAGATACGCAGTATTTT.

The CDR3 region has the DNA TGTGCCAGCACTCGGGGAGCAAATCAGCCCCAGCATTTT. Translated: CASTRGANQPQHF. The rearrangement joins TRBV6-6 to TRBJ1-5; D call uncertain. Trimming took off 7 bases at V and 4 bases at J, with 11 bases between the two ends. Germline V lookup: CDR1 MNHNY, CDR2 SVGAGI (reference sequence). This CDR3 has 13 amino acids.

The chain carries TRBV10-3 and TRBJ2-7, with 9 bases matching TRBD2. CDR1 ENHRY and CDR2 SYGVKD come from the germline V gene. The CDR3 runs 13 residues. Trimming removed 8 bases from V and 0 bases from J; junction bases left unmatched: 2. The CDR3 spells CAIGSGSSYEQYF. CDR3 bases: TGTGCCATCGGTAGCGGGAGCTCCTACGAGCAGTACTTC.

The V and J genes are TRBV6-2 or TRBV6-3 and TRBJ1-1; possibly TRBD1 for D (6 bases). The V end lost 7 bases, the J end lost 1 base, and 19 bases lay between the germline ends. The CDR3 has 16 amino acids. CDR1 is MNHEY and CDR2 is SVGEGT in the germline V gene. The CDR3 here is CASIDQGHHSNTEAFF. The DNA for the CDR3 is TGTGCCAGCATCGACCAGGGACACCATTCGAACACTGAAGCTTTCTTT.

In this sample, this clonotype turned up a few times. This chain joins TRBV14 and TRBJ2-3; a possible D gene is TRBD2 (6 bases). Trimming took off 2 bases at V and 2 bases at J, with 11 bases between the two ends. This CDR3 is built from 15 residues. Germline V gene sequence: CDR1 SGHDN, CDR2 FVKESK. The CDR3 spells CASSQRRGFTDTQYF. The DNA of the CDR3 is TGTGCCAGCAGCCAACGGCGGGGTTTCACAGATACGCAGTATTTT.

This clonotype has only a few counts. The chain uses TRBV30 and TRBJ2-3; 11 bases align to TRBD2. V lost 3 bases, J lost 0 bases, and 5 bases stayed unmatched. Germline V CDR1 and CDR2: GTSNPN, SVGIG (reference sequence). This CDR3 is built from 16 residues. The CDR3, as DNA: TGTGCCTGGAGCGGACTAGCGGGTGTAAGCACAGATACGCAGTATTTT. It translates to CAWSGLAGVSTDTQYF.

This clonotype occurred a few times. The genes are TRBV5-1 and TRBJ2-2; 7 bases fit TRBD2. Trimming removed 4 bases from V and 4 bases from J; junction bases left unmatched: 10. Germline V CDR1 and CDR2: SGHRS, YFSETQ. CDR3 length equals 16 residues. CDR3 in DNA: TGCGCCAGCAGCCAAGGAGCGGGGCGGAGCACCGGGGAGCTGTTTTTT. As protein: CASSQGAGRSTGELFF.

V gene TRBV18 combines with J gene TRBJ2-7; D gene uncertain. CDR3 size: 13 residues. With 6 bases removed from V and 4 bases from J, the gap between germline ends came to 13 bases. Germline V gene data show CDR1 as KGHSH and CDR2 as LQKENI. CDR3 sequence (DNA): TGTGCCAGCTCTCCCGTCCCCGGGTACGAGCAGTACTTC. The encoded protein is CASSPVPGYEQYF.

V is TRBV6-1 and J is TRBJ1-3; 12 bases fit TRBD1. This CDR3 has 19 amino acids. V lost 4 bases and J lost 1; bases outside the gene matches: 11. Germline V gene data show CDR1 as MNHNS and CDR2 as SASEGT. CDR3 protein: CASSAPGQGAMGSGNTIYF. In DNA, the CDR3 is TGTGCCAGCAGTGCTCCGGGACAGGGGGCGATGGGGTCTGGAAACACCATATATTTT.

This clonotype came up a few times. The rearrangement links TRBV6-6 to TRBJ1-5; TRBD1 agrees at 9 bases. CDR3 length equals 14 residues. V lost 6 bases to trimming and J lost 7 bases; unmatched junction nucleotides: 7. The germline CDR1 and CDR2 sequences are MNHNY and SVGAGI (reference sequence). CDR3 amino acids: CASRLGTGNQPQHF. The CDR3 DNA reads TGTGCCAGCAGACTCGGGACAGGGAACCAGCCCCAGCATTTT.

This clonotype was seen more than once but under ten times. V and J are TRBV24-1 and TRBJ2-5; 14 nucleotides match TRBD2. CDR1 and CDR2 (germline): KGHDR, SFDVKD. This CDR3 contains 16 residues. V trimming: 6 bases; J trimming: 3 bases; junction bases outside the gene matches: 5. CDR3 region: CATSIGTSGREETQYF. CDR3 bases: TGTGCCACCAGTATAGGGACTAGCGGGAGAGAAGAGACCCAGTACTTC.

In this sample, this clonotype turned up a few times. The chain recombines TRBV29-1 with TRBJ2-5, with 10 bases that match TRBD2. Unmatched junction bases numbered 12, after V lost 5 bases and J lost 9 bases. The germline gives CDR1 SQVTM, CDR2 ANQGSEA. The CDR3 spans 14 residues. CDR3 bases: TGCAGCGTTACACTAGCGGGGACCGCCCGGGCCCAGTACTTC. It is translated as CSVTLAGTARAQYF.

V gene TRBV20-1 combines with J gene TRBJ2-1; 7 bases map to TRBD2. The germline CDR1 and CDR2 sequences are DFQATT and SNEGSKA (reference sequence). The CDR3 extends over 14 amino acids. Trimming removed 3 bases from V and 1 base from J; junction bases left unmatched: 3. The CDR3 loop reads CSASAGGSYNEQFF. DNA for the CDR3: TGCAGTGCTAGTGCCGGGGGGTCCTACAATGAGCAGTTCTTC.

CDR3 sequence (DNA): TGTGCCACCAAATATGGGATCACCGGGGAGCTGTTTTTT. The encoded protein is CATKYGITGELFF. V gene TRBV19 combines with J gene TRBJ2-2; D not certain. V lost 10 bases and J 4 bases, leaving 13 bases between the germline ends. This CDR3 is built from 13 residues. Germline-derived CDR1 and CDR2 are LNHDA and SQIVND (reference sequence). Combining the CDR3 with reference TRBV19 and TRBJ2-2 gives the whole variable domain DGGITQSPKYLFRKEGQNVTLSCEQNLNHDAMYWYRQDPGQGLRLIYYSQIVNDFQKGDIAEGYSVSREKKESFPLTVTSAQKNPTAFYLCATKYGITGELFFGEGSRLTVL.

In this sample, this clonotype turned up a few times. This chain links TRBV20-1 with TRBJ1-6; unclear D gene. Trimming stripped 2 bases from V and 0 bases from J, with 8 bases between. Germline V gene lookup returns CDR1 DFQATT and CDR2 SNEGSKA (reference sequence). The CDR3 covers 15 residues. CDR3 amino acids: CSARYFSSYNSPLHF. CDR3 nucleotide sequence: TGCAGTGCTAGATATTTTAGCTCCTATAATTCACCCCTCCACTTT.

This clonotype is a singleton in its sample. This chain links TRBV6-2 or TRBV6-3 with TRBJ2-3; 13 bases agree with TRBD2. The germline gives CDR1 MNHEY, CDR2 SVGEGT. V trimming: 6 bases; J trimming: 5 bases; junction bases outside the gene matches: 8. The CDR3 has 16 residues. The CDR3 sequence is CASSRGLAGAQDTQYF. The CDR3 DNA is TGTGCCAGCAGCAGAGGACTAGCGGGAGCTCAAGATACGCAGTATTTT.